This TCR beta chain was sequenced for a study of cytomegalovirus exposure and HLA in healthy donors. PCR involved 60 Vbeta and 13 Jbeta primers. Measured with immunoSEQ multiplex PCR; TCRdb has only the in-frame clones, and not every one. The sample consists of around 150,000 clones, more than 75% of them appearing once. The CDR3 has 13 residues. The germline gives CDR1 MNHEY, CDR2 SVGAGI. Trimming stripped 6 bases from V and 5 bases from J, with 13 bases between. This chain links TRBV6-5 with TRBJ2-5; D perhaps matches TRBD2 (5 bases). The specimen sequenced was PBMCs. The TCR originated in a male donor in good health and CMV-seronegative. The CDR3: CASSPTRAETQYF. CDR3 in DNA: TGTGCCAGCAGCCCAACTAGGGCCGAGACCCAGTACTTC.